The 24 T cell receptor beta chains in this list originate from one sample, sequenced in a study of neurological immune-mediated disorders. TCRdb re-called the 5' RACE reads with MiXCR, one entry per CDR3 protein. The table records under 40,000 distinct CDR3 sequences, almost 7.5% of them present only once. The specimen was PBMCs. These receptors all stem from a woman in her 40s in good health.

About this clonotype itself: In this CDR3 the conserved last residue, phenylalanine or tryptophan, is missing, so a read error is likely. It is unclear where the CDR3 begins or ends on the DNA, so no DNA is shown, and the CDR3 is as TCRdb lists it. The chain combines TRBV27 with TRBJ1-1; the table's TRBD1 call for D was not verified on the DNA. The CDR3 spans 14 amino acids, including both terminal residues. Germline lookup yields CDR1 MNHEY and CDR2 SMNVEV (reference sequence). This CDR3 reads CASRIGQGYSEAIL.

This clonotype has ten or more counts. The chain has TRBV5-1 and TRBJ2-6, with 7 positions matching TRBD1. The length of the CDR3 is 16 residues. V was pared by 4 bases and J by 2 bases, with 6 bases of the junction left unmatched. Germline CDR1 reads SGHRS; CDR2 reads YFSETQ. CDR3 sequence reads: CASSRQGEAGANVLTF. CDR3 in DNA: TGCGCCAGCAGCCGGCAGGGGGAAGCTGGGGCCAACGTCCTGACTTTC.

In its sample, this clonotype was seen many times. The genes are TRBV20-1 and TRBJ2-7; TRBD2 agrees at 9 bases. This CDR3 spans 14 amino acids. CDR1 is DFQATT and CDR2 is SNEGSKA in the germline V gene (reference sequence). J was trimmed by 2 bases and V by 3 bases; bases with no gene match: 5. CDR3 coding DNA: TGCAGTGCTAGGCCGCCTAGCGGGACCTACGAGCAGTACTTC. Its translation: CSARPPSGTYEQYF.

This clonotype was detected ten times or more. The chain uses TRBV27 and TRBJ1-1; perhaps TRBD1 as D (5 bases). This CDR3 has 14 amino acids. Germline V gives CDR1 MNHEY, CDR2 SMNVEV (reference sequence). Trimming cost V 5 bases and J 2 bases, with 12 bases left between them. The CDR3 bases are TGTGCCAGCAGTCCCTGGGGGGGAAACACTGAAGCTTTCTTT. Its protein is CASSPWGGNTEAFF.

This clonotype was seen ten or more times. The chain is built from TRBV4-1 and TRBJ1-5; D is undetermined. CDR1 is MGHRA and CDR2 is YSYEKL in the germline V gene. This CDR3 region has 13 residues. Trimming shortened V by 0 bases and J by 7 bases, and 7 bases separated the two germline ends. The CDR3 coding sequence is TGCGCCAGCAGCCAAGATTTCTTCCAGCCCCAGCATTTT. This gives the protein CASSQDFFQPQHF.

This clonotype came up many times. The rearrangement joins TRBV6-1 to TRBJ1-6; D not resolved. Trimming took 8 bases from V and 5 from J, leaving 16 bases between them. The CDR3 extends over 15 amino acids. Germline CDR1 MNHNS, CDR2 SASEGT. The CDR3, as DNA: TGTGCCAGCCTTAGAGATCAGCCTAATAATTCACCCCTCCACTTT. This codes for CASLRDQPNNSPLHF.

This clonotype was found many times. The genes are TRBV5-1 and TRBJ2-1; a weak D match, TRBD1 (5 bases). The CDR3 consists of 14 residues. V was pared by 0 bases and J by 6 bases, with 10 bases between. From germline, CDR1 is SGHRS and CDR2 YFSETQ. The CDR3 loop is CASSLGQTFNEQFF. CDR3 nucleotides: TGCGCCAGCAGCTTGGGACAGACTTTCAATGAGCAGTTCTTC.

This clonotype was picked up many times. The chain is built from TRBV7-9 and TRBJ1-6, with D possibly TRBD1 on 5 matching bases. The length of the CDR3 is 18 residues. The germline CDR1 and CDR2 sequences are SEHNR and FQNEAQ (reference sequence). The V end lost 5 bases, the J end lost 7 bases, and 24 bases lay between the germline ends. CDR3 in amino acids: CASSGGGVTARKNSPLHF. As DNA, the CDR3 is TGTGCCAGCAGCGGGGGAGGGGTGACCGCCAGAAAAAATTCACCCCTCCACTTT.

This clonotype was detected many times. V is TRBV7-2 and J is TRBJ1-1, with D tentatively TRBD1 (5 bases). Germline CDR1 reads SGHTA; CDR2 reads FQGNSA. V was trimmed by 4 bases and J by 3 bases, leaving 12 bases between them. There are 14 residues in the CDR3. The CDR3 region has the DNA TGTGCCAGCAGCTCGCGGGGGGGGGACACTGAAGCTTTCTTT. Amino acid sequence: CASSSRGGDTEAFF.

This clonotype was counted ten times or more. Mismatch with germline at one junction end may stem from a read error. The chain links TRBV28 to TRBJ1-2; TRBD1 agrees at 8 bases. The CDR3 loop spans 12 amino acids. Per germline, CDR1 MDHEN and CDR2 SYDVKM. Here the CDR3 reads CASTKGRGQEAF. The CDR3 bases are TGTGCCAGCACCAAAGGGAGGGGACAGGAGGCCTTC.

The sample holds many counts of this clonotype. The genes are TRBV20-1 and TRBJ1-5, with unresolved D. The V end lost 2 bases, the J end lost 2 bases, and 16 bases lay between the germline ends. CDR1 and CDR2 from the germline V gene are DFQATT and SNEGSKA (reference sequence). This CDR3 comprises 16 residues. The CDR3 sequence: CSARPGARSGNQPQHF. CDR3 in DNA: TGCAGTGCTAGACCTGGCGCGAGGAGCGGCAATCAGCCCCAGCATTTT.

This clonotype was counted many times. This chain uses TRBV28 with TRBJ2-1; D not resolved. Germline assignment: CDR1 MDHEN and CDR2 SYDVKM. The CDR3 consists of 15 residues. Trimming removed 5 bases at V and 3 bases at J, with 14 bases between. CDR3 DNA sequence: TGTGCCAGCAGTCTTGACAAGGGTTTCTACAATGAGCAGTTCTTC. It encodes CASSLDKGFYNEQFF. Combining the CDR3 with reference TRBV28 and TRBJ2-1 gives the whole variable domain DVKVTQSSRYLVKRTGEKVFLECVQDMDHENMFWYRQDPGLGLRLIYFSYDVKMKEKGDIPEGYSVSREKKERFSLILESASTNQTSMYLCASSLDKGFYNEQFFGPGTRLTVL.

This clonotype was seen many times. The chain uses TRBV5-1 and TRBJ1-5; TRBD1 agrees at 7 bases. J lost 3 bases, V lost 4 bases, and 4 bases had no gene match. The CDR3 runs 14 residues. Germline V gene sequence: CDR1 SGHRS, CDR2 YFSETQ. In DNA, the CDR3 is TGCGCCAGCAGCCCCGGGACAGTCAATCAGCCCCAGCATTTT. Translating gives CASSPGTVNQPQHF.

There are many counts of this clonotype. The chain is built from TRBV20-1 and TRBJ2-5; D is possibly TRBD1 or TRBD2 (5 bases each). The length of the CDR3 is 16 residues. Germline-derived CDR1 and CDR2 are DFQATT and SNEGSKA (reference sequence). V lost 2 bases to trimming and J lost 9 bases, with 25 bases between them. CDR3 sequence reads: CSARKYSGTAIVAQYF. The CDR3 DNA reads TGCAGTGCTAGAAAATACTCCGGGACCGCCATAGTAGCCCAGTACTTC.

This clonotype was detected many times. The rearrangement links TRBV3-1 to TRBJ2-7; 14 bases are a match to TRBD2. Germline CDR1 reads LGHDT; CDR2 reads YNNKEL (reference sequence). The CDR3 has 14 amino acids. V shed 4 bases and J 9 bases; nucleotides not matched to a gene: 5. In DNA form, the CDR3 reads TGTGCCAGCAGCCGGACTAGCGGGAGGAGCGGGCAGTACTTC. Translated: CASSRTSGRSGQYF.

This clonotype was seen many times. One end of the junction varies from germline; a read error may be responsible. The chain uses TRBV4-2 and TRBJ2-7; D possibly corresponds to TRBD1 (7 bases). CDR1 and CDR2 (germline): LGHNA, YNFKEQ. There are 16 residues in the CDR3. For the CDR3, the DNA is TGTGCCAGCAGCCAAGATCGCGGGACAGCTTCCTACGAGCATTACTTC. Amino acid sequence: CASSQDRGTASYEHYF.

This clonotype appeared many times. The chain combines TRBV5-1 with TRBJ2-5; D uncertain. This CDR3 comprises 14 residues. CDR1 is SGHRS, CDR2 YFSETQ, per germline. V was cut by 0 bases and J by 1 base, with 7 bases left in between. CDR3: CASSLGHPQETQYF. CDR3 coding DNA: TGCGCCAGCAGCTTGGGACACCCCCAAGAGACCCAGTACTTC.

This clonotype has ten or more counts. The chain joins TRBV2 to TRBJ2-7; 7 bases fit TRBD1. J gave up 0 bases and V 6 bases, and 8 bases lay outside the gene matches. The germline gives CDR1 SNHLY, CDR2 FYNNEI. There are 15 residues in the CDR3. CDR3 in DNA: TGTGCCAGCAGGGACCAGACAGGGATCTCCTACGAGCAGTACTTC. Amino acids: CASRDQTGISYEQYF.

The CDR3 sequence is CASSQDGGKPPYEQYF. The CDR3 region has the DNA TGTGCCAGCAGCCAAGATGGGGGGAAACCTCCCTACGAGCAGTACTTC. The genes are TRBV14 and TRBJ2-7, with TRBD2 as a possible D gene (6 bases). Germline values: CDR1 SGHDN, CDR2 FVKESK. V was shortened by 0 bases and J by 2 bases, with 14 bases between the two germline ends. The length of the CDR3 is 16 residues.

This clonotype was detected ten times or more. The chain links TRBV5-1 to TRBJ2-7; no firm D call. V was cut by 0 bases and J by 7 bases, with 11 bases left in between. In germline, CDR1 is SGHRS, CDR2 YFSETQ. This CDR3 spans 13 amino acids. In nucleotides, the CDR3 is TGCGCCAGCAGCTTGGGCATCGAGGTAGAGCAGTACTTC. Residues: CASSLGIEVEQYF.

This clonotype was picked up many times. This chain uses TRBV27 with TRBJ2-2, with D perhaps being TRBD1 or TRBD2 (6 bases each). V was pared by 2 bases and J by 8 bases, with 12 bases between. The germline gives CDR1 MNHEY, CDR2 SMNVEV (reference sequence). The CDR3 length is 14 residues. The CDR3 spells CASSLGGGGGELFF. The CDR3 DNA is TGTGCCAGCAGTTTAGGGGGCGGAGGGGGGGAGCTGTTTTTT.

The CDR3 DNA reads TGTGCCAGCAGTATGGACAGGGGTACCGTGCAGCCCCAGCATTTT. It encodes CASSMDRGTVQPQHF. V usage is TRBV27 and J usage is TRBJ1-5, with 9 bases that match TRBD1. Per germline, CDR1 MNHEY and CDR2 SMNVEV (reference sequence). V dropped 5 bases and J dropped 7; count of bases not matched to a gene: 9. The CDR3 is 15 amino acids.

Ten or more counts support this clonotype. V gene TRBV7-8 combines with J gene TRBJ2-2; tentative D call: TRBD1 (6 bases). The CDR3 is 16 residues long. Germline CDR1 reads SGHVS; CDR2 reads FQNEAQ. Trimming took 5 bases from V and 7 from J, leaving 20 bases between them. The CDR3 here is CASSLGPGHLGGELFF. Written as DNA, the CDR3 is TGTGCCAGCAGCCTTGGCCCGGGACACCTGGGCGGGGAGCTGTTTTTT.

In this sample, this clonotype turned up many times. This sequence joins TRBV4-1 and TRBJ1-2; 10 positions agree with TRBD1. The CDR3 loop spans 16 amino acids. V shed 0 bases and J 8 bases; nucleotides not matched to a gene: 9. CDR1 and CDR2 (germline): MGHRA, YSYEKL. CDR3 amino acids: CASSQDSDRGLRGYTF. CDR3 in DNA: TGCGCCAGCAGCCAAGATAGCGACAGGGGGCTAAGAGGCTACACCTTC.